The clone carrying this TCR beta chain was seen repeatedly, ten times or more. TCRdb processed the 5' RACE reads anew with MiXCR; each CDR3 protein has one entry. The table shows 100,000 or so distinct CDR3 sequences, with 3.5% occurring only once. The CDR3 has 15 amino acids. The germline CDR1 and CDR2 sequences are DFQATT and SNEGSKA (reference sequence). The V gene end was trimmed by 5 bases and the J gene end by 5 bases; junction bases not matched to a gene: 14. Unsorted libraries were derived from 2 million PBMCs stored at -80 C. This specimen belongs to a study of neurological immune-mediated disorders.

The TCR comes from a woman in her late teens or twenties with multiple sclerosis. The chain couples TRBV20-1 to TRBJ1-2; 7 bases are a match to TRBD1. The sequenced sample consisted of PBMCs. CDR3 DNA sequence: TGCAGTGCTTCCGGGACAATCACAGGGGAATATGGCTACACCTTC. This codes for CSASGTITGEYGYTF.